One sample yielded the 26 T cell receptor beta chains listed below, sequenced in a study of T cells in tumors after PD-1 blockade. Sequenced by immunoSEQ multiplex PCR; TCRdb stores in-frame clones only, minus some. The repertoire consists of just under 65,000 clones, with roughly 70% occurring once and the leading ten covering about 4.8%. Sequencing was performed on PBMCs, taken after anti-PD-1 treatment. All receptors derive from a human donor with basal cell carcinoma.

This chain uses TRBV5-1 with TRBJ2-5; D is unclear. Germline-derived CDR1 and CDR2 are SGHRS and YFSETQ. V lost 4 bases to trimming and J lost 0 bases, with 7 bases between them. The CDR3 has 13 residues. CDR3 sequence: CASSQMDQETQYF. CDR3 sequence (DNA): TGCGCCAGCAGCCAGATGGACCAAGAGACCCAGTACTTC. The whole variable domain, remainder taken from reference TRBV5-1 and TRBJ2-5, is KAGVTQTPRYLIKTRGQQVTLSCSPISGHRSVSWYQQTPGQGLQFLFEYFSETQRNKGNFPGRFSGRQFSNSRSEMNVSTLELGDSALYLCASSQMDQETQYFGPGTRLLVL.

Ten or more counts support this clone. The V call is TRBV19, the J call TRBJ1-2; D gene unclear. Between the trimmed V and J ends, which lost 4 bases and 0 bases, there was a span of 12 bases. The CDR3 totals 15 residues. Germline V gene sequence: CDR1 LNHDA, CDR2 SQIVND (reference sequence). The CDR3 DNA is TGTGCCAGTAGTAACCCCACACGGGCTAACTATGGCTACACCTTC. Its translation: CASSNPTRANYGYTF.

This clone showed up just once. The chain couples TRBV6-6 to TRBJ1-4; D is perhaps TRBD1 (5 bases). V lost 5 bases to trimming and J lost 3 bases, with 16 bases between them. The germline V gene has CDR1 MNHNY and CDR2 SVGAGI (reference sequence). This CDR3 has 16 amino acids. Here the CDR3 reads CASSTAGAGANEKLFF. Here the CDR3 DNA reads TGTGCCAGCAGTACCGCCGGGGCGGGAGCTAATGAAAAACTGTTTTTT.

The chain links TRBV6-6 to TRBJ1-1; 8 bases align to TRBD1. Germline lookup yields CDR1 MNHNY and CDR2 SVGAGI (reference sequence). Losses at the gene ends were 5 bases for V and 0 bases for J; bases not matched to a gene: 5. This CDR3 contains 15 residues. This CDR3 reads CASSIRQGLNTEAFF. CDR3 sequence (DNA): TGTGCCAGCAGTATACGACAGGGGTTGAACACTGAAGCTTTCTTT.

The V gene is TRBV18, the J gene TRBJ1-1, with 8 bases identical to TRBD1. V lost 1 base, J lost 0 bases, and 4 bases stayed unmatched. CDR3 length: 16 amino acids. Germline V gene sequence: CDR1 KGHSH, CDR2 LQKENI. CDR3 coding DNA: TGTGCCAGCTCACCACTTAGACAGGGGATGAACACTGAAGCTTTCTTT. It specifies CASSPLRQGMNTEAFF.

The chain links TRBV7-2 to TRBJ1-2; D remains ambiguous. Germline loops: CDR1 SGHTA, CDR2 FQGNSA. This CDR3 comprises 14 residues. The ends were cut back, 2 bases at V and 2 bases at J, with 9 bases in the middle. DNA for the CDR3: TGTGCCAGCAGCTTATTAGGGTTGAACTATGGCTACACCTTC. Protein sequence: CASSLLGLNYGYTF.

V and J are TRBV30 and TRBJ2-6; 10 bases map to TRBD1. CDR1 and CDR2 (germline): GTSNPN, SVGIG (reference sequence). This CDR3 region has 16 residues. V trimming: 3 bases; J trimming: 2 bases; junction bases outside the gene matches: 4. The CDR3 nucleotides are TGTGCCTGGAGGTGGACAGGGGGGACTGGGGCCAACGTCCTGACTTTC. This encodes CAWRWTGGTGANVLTF.

The gene calls are TRBV19 and TRBJ1-6; possibly TRBD1 for D (5 bases). The V gene lost 2 bases and the J gene lost 8 bases, with 10 bases spanning the gap. Per the germline V gene, CDR1 is LNHDA and CDR2 is SQIVND (reference sequence). The CDR3 sequence is 14 residues long. In nucleotides, the CDR3 is TGTGCCAGTAGTATACCCGGGGCGTATTCACCCCTCCACTTT. Translated: CASSIPGAYSPLHF.

This clone was recorded at least ten times. The V and J genes are TRBV27 and TRBJ1-6; TRBD1 matches at 8 bases. Germline V gene sequence: CDR1 MNHEY, CDR2 SMNVEV (reference sequence). This CDR3 has 18 residues. Trimming took 1 base from V and 7 from J; bases not matched to a gene: 12. This CDR3 reads CASSLFPNRGDRNSPLHF. Written as DNA, the CDR3 is TGTGCCAGCAGTTTATTCCCCAACAGGGGGGACCGGAATTCACCCCTCCACTTT.

The V gene is TRBV3-1 (or the pseudogene TRBV3-2), the J gene TRBJ2-5; possibly TRBD1 for D (6 bases). Looked up from germline, CDR1 is LGHDT and CDR2 is YNNKEL (reference sequence). The CDR3 is 15 amino acids. V was shortened by 4 bases and J by 4 bases, with 16 bases between the two germline ends. The CDR3 loop is CASSLSVGAGETQYF. The DNA of the CDR3 is TGTGCCAGCAGCCTAAGTGTGGGGGCGGGAGAGACCCAGTACTTC.

This chain links TRBV30 with TRBJ1-3; D remains ambiguous. The V gene's germline CDR1 is GTSNPN and CDR2 SVGIG (reference sequence). V was trimmed by 0 bases and J by 3 bases, leaving 9 bases between them. The CDR3 is 14 amino acids. CDR3 residues: CAWSVGRVGNTIYF. The CDR3 DNA reads TGTGCCTGGAGTGTAGGGCGGGTTGGAAACACCATATATTTT.

The chain joins TRBV28 to TRBJ1-1; D is possibly TRBD1 (5 bases). Germline V gives CDR1 MDHEN, CDR2 SYDVKM. The V end lost 5 bases, the J end lost 2 bases, and 15 bases lay between the germline ends. The CDR3 sequence is 15 residues long. The CDR3 region has the DNA TGTGCCAGCAGTCCGTGGGGCCAGGGCAACACTGAAGCTTTCTTT. The encoded protein is CASSPWGQGNTEAFF.

This clone occurred once. This chain links TRBV19 with TRBJ2-4; D gene ambiguous. The CDR3 totals 14 residues. The ends were cut back, 11 bases at V and 1 base at J, with 15 bases in the middle. Germline V CDR1 and CDR2: LNHDA, SQIVND (reference sequence). For the CDR3, the DNA is TGTGCCTCAGGCCATCAAGGGGCCAAAAACATTCAGTACTTC. Translating it yields CASGHQGAKNIQYF. Filled out from reference TRBV19 and TRBJ2-4, the complete variable domain reads DGGITQSPKYLFRKEGQNVTLSCEQNLNHDAMYWYRQDPGQGLRLIYYSQIVNDFQKGDIAEGYSVSREKKESFPLTVTSAQKNPTAFYLCASGHQGAKNIQYFGAGTRLSVL.

The chain couples TRBV10-3 to TRBJ2-3; maybe TRBD1 (5 bases). The CDR3 runs 13 residues. Deletions cut 10 bases from V and 2 bases from J, with 13 bases between. Germline V gene sequence: CDR1 ENHRY, CDR2 SYGVKD. The CDR3 sequence: CATYRPLTDTQYF. The CDR3 nucleotides are TGTGCCACTTACAGGCCTCTCACAGATACGCAGTATTTT.

The chain is built from TRBV5-6 and TRBJ1-1; unclear D gene. V dropped 4 bases and J dropped 11 bases, with 21 bases sitting between them. Germline lookup yields CDR1 SGHDT and CDR2 YYEEEE. The CDR3 has 14 residues. The CDR3 here is CASSKVRVSREAFF. CDR3 sequence (DNA): TGTGCCAGCAGCAAAGTACGGGTATCGCGGGAGGCTTTCTTT.

The gene calls are TRBV5-1 and TRBJ2-2, with 7 positions matching TRBD1. CDR1 and CDR2 (germline): SGHRS, YFSETQ. The CDR3 runs 15 residues. Trimming took 3 bases from V and 3 from J; bases not matched to a gene: 5. In DNA, the CDR3 is TGCGCCAGCAGCTCGACAGGGATGGACACCGGGGAGCTGTTTTTT. Translating gives CASSSTGMDTGELFF.

Concerning this clone itself: One end of the junction is discordant with germline, which a read error may explain. The chain links TRBV20-1 to TRBJ1-2; D possibly corresponds to TRBD1 (5 bases). The CDR3 sequence is 10 residues long. CDR1 is DFQATT and CDR2 is SNEGSKA in the germline V gene (reference sequence). The CDR3 loop reads CSATGTDSAF. CDR3 in DNA: TGCAGTGCTACCGGGACCGACTCCGCCTTC.

The chain carries TRBV3-1 (or the pseudogene TRBV3-2) and TRBJ2-2; 7 bases are a match to TRBD1. V dropped 1 base and J dropped 0; count of bases not matched to a gene: 5. In germline, CDR1 is LGHDT, CDR2 YNNKEL (reference sequence). The CDR3 extends over 17 amino acids. CDR3 sequence: CASSQGLQGANTGELFF. CDR3 DNA sequence: TGTGCCAGCAGCCAAGGGCTGCAGGGGGCGAACACCGGGGAGCTGTTTTTT.

V and J are TRBV24-1 and TRBJ2-1, with 7 bases that match TRBD2. CDR3 size: 15 residues. V lost 9 bases to trimming and J lost 5 bases; unmatched junction nucleotides: 12. In germline, CDR1 is KGHDR, CDR2 SFDVKD. The CDR3 is CATSGGRPENNEQFF. DNA for the CDR3: TGTGCCACCTCGGGAGGCAGACCAGAAAACAATGAGCAGTTCTTC.

The CDR3 region has the DNA TGTGCCAGCAGCTTAAGTGCGCGTGGCGCAGAGACCCAGTACTTC. This gives the protein CASSLSARGAETQYF. V and J are TRBV5-6 and TRBJ2-5; D unclear. Per germline, CDR1 SGHDT and CDR2 YYEEEE. The V and J ends lost 2 bases and 4 bases respectively, with 15 bases between them. There are 15 residues in the CDR3.

This clone appeared a single time. The chain couples TRBV6-1 to TRBJ1-2; D gene uncertain. Trimming removed 3 bases at V and 3 bases at J, with 14 bases between. Germline V CDR1 and CDR2: MNHNS, SASEGT. The CDR3 sequence is 15 residues long. The DNA of the CDR3 is TGTGCCAGCAGTGACCCCCAGGCCGCCGACTATGGCTACACCTTC. Protein product: CASSDPQAADYGYTF.

The chain links TRBV7-2 to TRBJ1-1, with no clear D. Germline V gene sequence: CDR1 SGHTA, CDR2 FQGNSA. With 2 bases removed from V and 1 base from J, the gap between germline ends came to 11 bases. The CDR3 is made up of 15 amino acids. CDR3 in amino acids: CASSLQAVKNTEAFF. The CDR3 nucleotides read TGTGCCAGCAGCTTACAGGCAGTAAAGAACACTGAAGCTTTCTTT.

This chain joins TRBV23-1 and TRBJ1-2; no reliable D call. TRBV23-1 is recorded as an ORF, its role being uncertain. This CDR3 spans 16 amino acids. Trimming removed 0 bases from V and 0 bases from J, with 11 bases in between. This chain's CDR3 is CASSQSLRKTNYGYTF. The CDR3 bases are TGCGCCAGCAGTCAATCACTCAGAAAGACTAACTATGGCTACACCTTC.

This clone came up a few times. The chain links TRBV7-8 to TRBJ2-3; D possibly corresponds to TRBD2 (6 bases). Germline V gene sequence: CDR1 SGHVS, CDR2 FQNEAQ. The V gene lost 1 base and the J gene lost 6 bases, with 8 bases spanning the gap. This CDR3 is built from 13 residues. As DNA, the CDR3 is TGTGCCAGCAGCTTAGAGGGGAGGGATACGCAGTATTTT. Encoded protein: CASSLEGRDTQYF.

The count of this clone is one. J is TRBJ1-4 and V is TRBV11-2, with D possibly TRBD1 on 5 matching bases. The CDR3 has 14 amino acids. The V end was cut by 5 bases, the J end by 7 bases, with 14 bases between. CDR1 is SGHAT, CDR2 FQNNGV, per germline. CDR3 coding DNA: TGTGCCAGCAGCGCGACCGGGACGGCTGAAAAACTGTTTTTT. It encodes CASSATGTAEKLFF.

The V call is TRBV19, the J call TRBJ2-7, with D possibly matching TRBD2 (6 bases). V was pared by 6 bases and J by 6 bases, with 21 bases between. CDR3 length equals 15 residues. CDR1 is LNHDA and CDR2 is SQIVND in the germline V gene (reference sequence). The CDR3 nucleotides are TGTGCCAGTAGACCCCGGGGGTACAAAGGGGCCGAGCAGTACTTC. Translation: CASRPRGYKGAEQYF.